These T cell receptor beta chains were read from a single sample in a study of blood T cell repertoires in COVID-19. Data came from immunoSEQ multiplex PCR; TCRdb stores just in-frame clones and leaves some out. The profile shows 140,000 or so clones, about 84% of them singletons. The sequencing sample was made of PBMCs or T cells enriched from blood (not recorded which). The receptors were gathered from a woman between 18 and 29 years old who had been exposed to COVID-19. Both conserved end residues are part of each CDR3. A D gene is named only where the DNA matches it firmly. Clone size is shown for a subset of rows, as once, few, many or a class of expanded clone.

abundance | j_gene | v_gene | d_gene | CDR3aa | CDR3nt
once | TRBJ1-2 | TRBV4-1 | TRBD1 | CASSQEVGGTGGHGYTF | TGCGCCAGCAGCCAAGAGGTTGGTGGGACAGGGGGCCATGGCTACACCTTC
- | TRBJ2-5 | TRBV5-5 | - | CASSAHPTEETQYF | TGTGCCAGCAGCGCACATCCGACAGAAGAGACCCAGTACTTC
- | TRBJ2-1 | TRBV2 | - | CASSETIRSIYNEQFF | TGTGCCAGCAGTGAGACTATCCGTTCCATCTACAATGAGCAGTTCTTC
- | TRBJ1-2 | TRBV2 | - | CASSVYGYTF | TGTGCCAGCAGCGTTTATGGCTACACCTTC
once | TRBJ2-7 | TRBV19 | - | CASKGDYEQYF | TGTGCCAGTAAAGGAGACTACGAGCAGTACTTC
- | TRBJ2-3 | TRBV5-1 | - | CASSPGVYTDTQYF | TGCGCCAGCAGCCCGGGGGTTTACACAGATACGCAGTATTTT
- | TRBJ2-1 | TRBV2 | TRBD2 | CASSELAGDNEQFF | TGTGCCAGCAGTGAACTAGCGGGAGACAATGAGCAGTTCTTC
- | TRBJ2-1 | TRBV29-1 | TRBD2 | CSVEYSAGGGFSEQFF | TGCAGCGTTGAGTATTCAGCGGGAGGTGGTTTTAGTGAGCAGTTCTTC
- | TRBJ2-7 | TRBV4-3 | TRBD1 | CASSQEWTGGNEQYF | TGCGCCAGCAGCCAAGAGTGGACAGGGGGCAACGAGCAGTACTTC
- | TRBJ1-4 | TRBV6-1 | - | CASSELGGGNEKLFF | TGTGCCAGCAGTGAACTGGGGGGGGGTAATGAAAAACTGTTTTTT
- | TRBJ1-3 | TRBV2 | - | CASSEPRSGNTIYF | TGTGCCAGCAGTGAACCCCGCTCTGGAAACACCATATATTTT
- | TRBJ1-5 | TRBV7-2 | TRBD1 | CASSSVGQGPSQPQHF | TGTGCCAGCAGCTCGGTGGGACAGGGTCCGAGCCAGCCCCAGCATTTT
few | TRBJ2-3 | TRBV2 | TRBD1 | CASRENPGQGAHTQYF | TGTGCCAGCAGGGAAAACCCGGGACAGGGGGCACATACGCAGTATTTT
- | TRBJ2-5 | TRBV9 | TRBD2 | CASSVGAGGTKETQYF | TGTGCCAGCAGCGTAGGAGCGGGAGGTACAAAAGAGACCCAGTACTTC
- | TRBJ1-6 | TRBV28 | TRBD1 | CASSFPPRSGDSYTPSPLHF | TGTGCCAGCAGTTTCCCCCCCCGCTCGGGGGACAGCTATACCCCTTCACCCCTCCACTTT
- | TRBJ1-1 | TRBV4-3 | TRBD1 | CASSQEQGANTEAFF | TGCGCCAGCAGCCAAGAACAGGGGGCGAACACTGAAGCTTTCTTT
- | TRBJ2-7 | TRBV9 | TRBD1 | CASSVGTGGTYEQYF | TGTGCCAGCAGCGTAGGCACAGGGGGAACCTACGAGCAGTACTTC
once | TRBJ1-3 | TRBV7-9 | - | CASSARTETLSGNTIYF | TGTGCCAGCAGCGCCCGGACAGAGACCCTCTCTGGAAACACCATATATTTT
- | TRBJ2-2 | TRBV19 | TRBD1 | CASSKARQGSDTGELFF | TGTGCCAGTAGTAAAGCAAGACAGGGAAGCGACACCGGGGAGCTGTTTTTT